A single sample is the source of the 22 T cell receptor beta chains below, sequenced in a study of T cell changes during pregnancy in multiple sclerosis. Only in-frame clones appear in the TCRdb table, and some are missing; sequencing was by immunoSEQ multiplex PCR. The data show approximately 70,000 clones, with 92% seen just once and 1.2% to 1.5% held by the top ten. Material: peripheral blood, obtained in the second trimester of pregnancy. The origin of the receptors is a female donor in good health, enrolled as a control in a pregnancy study.

Comment on this clone: A much larger clone lies one base from this, so it may be a read error. The same CDR3 also results from other DNA sequences found in this sample. The chain carries TRBV19 and TRBJ1-1; no definite D call. The V and J ends lost 3 bases and 1 base respectively, with 6 bases between them. The CDR3 loop spans 13 amino acids. The germline gives CDR1 LNHDA, CDR2 SQIVND (reference sequence). DNA for the CDR3: TGTGCCAGTAGTATCGGGAGGAACACTGAAGCTTTCTTT. This sequence encodes CASSIGRNTEAFF.

This chain connects TRBV4-1 to TRBJ2-6, with a possible D match to TRBD2 (7 bases). The V end was cut by 0 bases, the J end by 2 bases, with 8 bases between. The germline gives CDR1 MGHRA, CDR2 YSYEKL. This CDR3 region has 16 residues. CDR3 loop: CASSQEGGPGANVLTF. The CDR3 DNA is TGCGCCAGCAGCCAAGAGGGGGGGCCTGGGGCCAACGTCCTGACTTTC.

The gene calls are TRBV5-1 and TRBJ2-7, with 9 positions matching TRBD1. CDR1 and CDR2 (germline): SGHRS, YFSETQ. The CDR3 length is 14 residues. With 0 bases clipped from V and 4 bases from J, the junction kept 2 bases outside the gene matches. The CDR3 spells CASSLGDREYEQYF. CDR3 coding DNA: TGCGCCAGCAGCTTGGGGGACAGGGAATACGAGCAGTACTTC.

The chain joins TRBV30 to TRBJ1-4; D remains unclear. Germline V lookup: CDR1 GTSNPN, CDR2 SVGIG (reference sequence). This CDR3 has 13 residues. V gave up 0 bases and J gave up 10 bases, with 12 bases separating them. The DNA of the CDR3 is TGTGCCTGGAGTGTACGGAGAGGGATAAAACTGTTTTTT. Its translation: CAWSVRRGIKLFF.

This chain connects TRBV7-9 to TRBJ1-1, with D possibly TRBD1 on 5 matching bases. CDR1 and CDR2 (germline): SEHNR, FQNEAQ (reference sequence). CDR3 length: 17 residues. V was trimmed by 5 bases and J by 0 bases, leaving 19 bases between them. The CDR3 is CASSPRPRGLLNTEAFF. For the CDR3, the DNA is TGTGCCAGCAGCCCTAGACCTCGGGGACTCCTGAACACTGAAGCTTTCTTT.

V usage is TRBV19 and J usage is TRBJ1-2; no clear D. The V end lost 5 bases, the J end lost 2 bases, and 15 bases lay between the germline ends. This CDR3 region has 15 residues. The germline CDR1 and CDR2 sequences are LNHDA and SQIVND (reference sequence). The CDR3 here is CASSPNPDTNYGYTF. CDR3 DNA sequence: TGTGCCAGTAGTCCGAATCCTGACACAAACTATGGCTACACCTTC.

The chain joins TRBV11-2 to TRBJ2-3; 8 bases are a match to TRBD2. Per the germline V gene, CDR1 is SGHAT and CDR2 is FQNNGV. The V gene end was trimmed by 1 base and the J gene end by 4 bases; junction bases not matched to a gene: 10. The CDR3 consists of 17 residues. This CDR3 reads CASSLAGTRRTPDTQYF. The DNA for the CDR3 is TGTGCCAGCAGCTTAGCCGGGACTAGGAGGACCCCAGATACGCAGTATTTT.

This clone has just one count. J is TRBJ2-2 and V is TRBV10-2; 14 nucleotides line up with TRBD2. V shed 6 bases and J 3 bases; nucleotides not matched to a gene: 0. From germline, CDR1 is WSHSY and CDR2 SAAADI. This CDR3 comprises 15 residues. This chain's CDR3 is CASRTSGRDTGELFF. CDR3 nucleotides: TGCGCCAGCAGGACTAGCGGGAGGGACACCGGGGAGCTGTTTTTT.

V gene TRBV13 combines with J gene TRBJ1-2; possible D gene TRBD1, 5 bases. Trimming left V 1 base short and J 6 bases short, with 15 bases between. This CDR3 comprises 15 residues. The germline CDR1 and CDR2 sequences are PRHDT and FYEKMQ (reference sequence). This CDR3 is CASSLVRGTVNGYTF. As DNA, the CDR3 is TGTGCCAGCAGCTTAGTCCGCGGGACTGTGAATGGCTACACCTTC.

The V gene is TRBV5-6, the J gene TRBJ2-7, with D hard to call. The V end lost 1 base, the J end lost 5 bases, and 7 bases lay between the germline ends. There are 12 residues in the CDR3. CDR1 is SGHDT and CDR2 is YYEEEE in the germline V gene. The CDR3 nucleotides read TGTGCCAGCAGCTTGACAATCCACGAGCAGTACTTC. It encodes CASSLTIHEQYF. Drawing the rest from reference TRBV5-6 and TRBJ2-7, the complete variable domain is DAGVTQSPTHLIKTRGQQVTLRCSPKSGHDTVSWYQQALGQGPQFIFQYYEEEERQRGNFPDRFSGHQFPNYSSELNVNALLLGDSALYLCASSLTIHEQYFGPGTRLTVT.

V is TRBV5-1 and J is TRBJ2-2, with D tentatively TRBD1 (6 bases). Germline V gene lookup returns CDR1 SGHRS and CDR2 YFSETQ. The CDR3 has 15 residues. V was pared by 1 base and J by 1 base, with 8 bases between. DNA of the CDR3: TGCGCCAGCAGCTTGACAGGGAGGAACACCGGGGAGCTGTTTTTT. This encodes CASSLTGRNTGELFF.

This sequence joins TRBV7-6 and TRBJ2-1; 8 nucleotides match TRBD2. Germline CDR1 is SGHVS and CDR2 is FNYEAQ. With V trimmed by 1 base and J by 7 bases, 6 bases remained unmatched. The CDR3 loop spans 15 amino acids. Here the CDR3 DNA reads TGTGCCAGCAGCTTAGGGACTAGCTGGGATAATGAGCAGTTCTTC. It translates to CASSLGTSWDNEQFF.

The chain carries TRBV10-1 and TRBJ1-2, with D uncertain. V shed 5 bases and J shed 5 bases, with 21 bases lying between them. This CDR3 is 16 amino acids long. Germline-derived CDR1 and CDR2 are WNHNN and SYGVQD (reference sequence). The chain's CDR3 is CASSSPRVPLIYGYTF. CDR3 DNA: TGCGCCAGCAGTTCTCCCCGGGTTCCTCTCATATATGGCTACACCTTC.

The chain is built from TRBV5-4 and TRBJ1-2; 9 nucleotides match TRBD1. The V gene end was trimmed by 4 bases and the J gene end by 8 bases; junction bases not matched to a gene: 18. This CDR3 is built from 17 residues. Germline lookup yields CDR1 SGHNT and CDR2 YYREEE (reference sequence). The CDR3 DNA reads as TGTGCCAGCAGCCAACGGACAGGGGCGCAGTGGGTAGGAGGCTACACCTTC. This codes for CASSQRTGAQWVGGYTF. Combining the CDR3 with reference TRBV5-4 and TRBJ1-2 gives the whole variable domain ETGVTQSPTHLIKTRGQQVTLRCSSQSGHNTVSWYQQALGQGPQFIFQYYREEENGRGNFPPRFSGLQFPNYSSELNVNALELDDSALYLCASSQRTGAQWVGGYTFGSGTRLTVV.

With regard to this clone: The junction does not match germline at one end; this may be a read error. The rearrangement joins TRBV7-2 to TRBJ1-4, with a tentative D call TRBD1 (5 bases). CDR1 SGHTA and CDR2 FQGNSA come from the germline V gene. The length of the CDR3 is 14 residues. CDR3 loop: CASSLGEFNEKLFF. In nucleotides, the CDR3 is TGTGCCAGCAGTTTAGGGGAGTTTAATGAAAAACTGTTTTTT.

The rearrangement uses TRBV6-1 and TRBJ2-5; D gene ambiguous. The CDR3 extends over 13 amino acids. CDR1 is MNHNS, CDR2 SASEGT, per germline. V lost 4 bases and J 5 bases, leaving 11 bases between the germline ends. CDR3 amino acids: CASSGSYFETQYF. The CDR3 DNA reads as TGTGCCAGCAGTGGTAGCTACTTTGAGACCCAGTACTTC.

The chain joins TRBV7-9 to TRBJ2-7; the match to TRBD1 covers 7 bases. The V segment lost 1 base and the J segment 5 bases; nucleotides outside the gene matches: 5. The CDR3 loop spans 14 amino acids. The germline V gene encodes CDR1 SEHNR and CDR2 FQNEAQ (reference sequence). The CDR3 bases are TGTGCCAGCAGCTTAGAGGGGGCGCGCGACGAGCAGTACTTC. This codes for CASSLEGARDEQYF.

V and J are TRBV18 and TRBJ2-1; maybe TRBD2 (5 bases). The CDR3 is 12 amino acids. V was clipped by 2 bases and J by 7 bases, with 6 bases between them. From germline, CDR1 is KGHSH and CDR2 LQKENI. The CDR3 bases are TGTGCCAGCTCACCAGGAGGTAATGAGCAGTTCTTC. Translating it yields CASSPGGNEQFF.

This sequence joins TRBV11-1 and TRBJ2-5; possible D gene TRBD2, 5 bases. V lost 5 bases, J lost 4 bases, and 14 bases lay in between. The V gene's germline CDR1 is SGHAT and CDR2 FQDESV (reference sequence). This CDR3 spans 14 amino acids. CDR3 nucleotide sequence: TGTGCCAGCAGCGGTGAGGGCTCTTCAGAGACCCAGTACTTC. Encoded protein: CASSGEGSSETQYF.

This clone has a handful of counts. The V call is TRBV5-1, the J call TRBJ1-6; D remains ambiguous. The V gene's germline CDR1 is SGHRS and CDR2 YFSETQ. This CDR3 spans 14 amino acids. V shed 5 bases and J shed 7 bases, with 13 bases lying between them. The CDR3 sequence: CASRAGSHNSPLHF. The CDR3 DNA reads TGCGCCAGCAGGGCGGGGTCGCACAATTCACCCCTCCACTTT.

The V gene is TRBV6-5, the J gene TRBJ1-5, with D perhaps TRBD1 (5 bases). The germline V gene has CDR1 MNHEY and CDR2 SVGAGI. With 0 bases removed from V and 6 bases from J, the gap between germline ends came to 9 bases. The CDR3 has 14 residues. The CDR3 nucleotides are TGTGCCAGCAGTTACTCCCGGGGGGGTCAGCCCCAGCATTTT. This translates into CASSYSRGGQPQHF.

The rearrangement joins TRBV18 to TRBJ2-2; 8 nucleotides agree with TRBD2. The V and J ends lost 2 bases and 6 bases, in that order; junction bases with no gene match: 5. This CDR3 has 15 amino acids. CDR1 is KGHSH and CDR2 is LQKENI in the germline V gene. This CDR3 reads CASSPGSAGAGELFF. The CDR3 nucleotides are TGTGCCAGCTCACCAGGGTCAGCGGGAGCCGGGGAGCTGTTTTTT.